This TCR beta chain was sequenced for a study of blood T cell repertoires in COVID-19. At the level of the study: From T cells, B-cell-depleted T cells, or PBMCs came the material, which was cDNA or gDNA.

The CDR3 sequence is 12 residues long. Germline values: CDR1 GTSNPN, CDR2 SVGIG (reference sequence). Trimming shortened V by 4 bases and J by 0 bases, and 4 bases separated the two germline ends. Using immunoSEQ multiplex PCR, the repertoire was profiled, and TCRdb retains in-frame clones only, with some absent. Of about 88,000 clones listed, 80% to 95% were seen once; the top ten hold over 6.5%. Sequenced: peripheral blood. The sequence was obtained from a man between 18 and 35 years old with COVID-19, enrolled during active disease. V usage is TRBV30 and J usage is TRBJ1-3; D is ambiguous. The chain's CDR3 is CAWTVSGNTIYF. Written as DNA, the CDR3 is TGTGCCTGGACGGTCTCTGGAAACACCATATATTTT.